This T cell receptor beta chain was obtained from a study of Ad26.COV2.S vaccination and SARS-CoV-2 variants. Study findings and constraints: Comparable non-spike TCR breadth was observed in vaccine and placebo recipients. Among vaccine recipients, spike-specific TCR breadth exceeded that of placebo recipients.

Assay: immunoSEQ multiplex PCR; the TCRdb copy retains only in-frame clones and omits some. This table has about 350,000 clones, around 90% appearing once. The V and J ends lost 8 bases and 7 bases, in that order; junction bases with no gene match: 7. Germline lookup yields CDR1 SGHTA and CDR2 FQGNSA. CDR3 length: 13 residues. Notes on this clone: Antigen unknown.

Here the sequenced sample was peripheral blood, taken after recovery from COVID-19. The receptor was derived from a human donor who had recovered from COVID-19. This chain uses TRBV7-2 with TRBJ1-2, with 10 bases lining up with TRBD1. In nucleotides, the CDR3 is TGTGCCAGCGGACCAAGGACAGGGGGTGGCTACACCTTC. Protein sequence: CASGPRTGGGYTF. The full variable domain, with the rest looked up from reference TRBV7-2 and TRBJ1-2, is GAGVSQSPSNKVTEKGKDVELRCDPISGHTALYWYRQSLGQGLEFLIYFQGNSAPDKSGLPSDRFSAERTGGSVSTLTIQRTQQEDSAVYLCASGPRTGGGYTFGSGTRLTVV.